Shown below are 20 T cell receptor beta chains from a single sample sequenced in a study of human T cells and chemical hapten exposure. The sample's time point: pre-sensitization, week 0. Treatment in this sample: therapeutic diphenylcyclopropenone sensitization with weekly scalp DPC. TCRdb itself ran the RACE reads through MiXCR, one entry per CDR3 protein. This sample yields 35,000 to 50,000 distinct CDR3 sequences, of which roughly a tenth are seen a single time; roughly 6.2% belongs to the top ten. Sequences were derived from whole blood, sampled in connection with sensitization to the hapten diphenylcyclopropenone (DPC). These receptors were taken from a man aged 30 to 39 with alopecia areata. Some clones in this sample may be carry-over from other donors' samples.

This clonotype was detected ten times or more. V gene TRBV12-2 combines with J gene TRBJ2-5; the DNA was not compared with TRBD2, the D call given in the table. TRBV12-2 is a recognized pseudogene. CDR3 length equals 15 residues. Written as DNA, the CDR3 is TGTGCAAGTCACGAGACTAGCGGGGGTCAAGAGACCCAGTACTTC. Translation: CASHETSGGQETQYF.

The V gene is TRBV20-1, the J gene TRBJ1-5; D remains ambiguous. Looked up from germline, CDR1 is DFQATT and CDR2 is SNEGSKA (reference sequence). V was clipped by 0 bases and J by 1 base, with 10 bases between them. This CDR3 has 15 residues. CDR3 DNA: TGCAGTGCTAGAGAGGCGGGGAGAAGCAATCAGCCCCAGCATTTT. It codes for CSAREAGRSNQPQHF.

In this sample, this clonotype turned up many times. The DNA of the CDR3 is TGCAGTGCTAAAAGACGTTATAGCAATCAGCCCCAGCATTTT. Translating gives CSAKRRYSNQPQHF. The chain recombines TRBV20-1 with TRBJ1-5, with D uncertain. The germline V and J ends were trimmed by 4 bases and 0 bases, with 10 bases remaining between them. The CDR3 sequence is 14 residues long. Germline values: CDR1 DFQATT, CDR2 SNEGSKA (reference sequence).

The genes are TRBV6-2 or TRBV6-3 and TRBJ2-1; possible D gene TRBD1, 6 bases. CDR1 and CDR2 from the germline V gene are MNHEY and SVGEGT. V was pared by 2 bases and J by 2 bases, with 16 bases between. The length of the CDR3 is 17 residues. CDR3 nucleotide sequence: TGTGCCAGCAGTTACCCGTACGGCAGGGGCCCCTACAATGAGCAGTTCTTC. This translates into CASSYPYGRGPYNEQFF.

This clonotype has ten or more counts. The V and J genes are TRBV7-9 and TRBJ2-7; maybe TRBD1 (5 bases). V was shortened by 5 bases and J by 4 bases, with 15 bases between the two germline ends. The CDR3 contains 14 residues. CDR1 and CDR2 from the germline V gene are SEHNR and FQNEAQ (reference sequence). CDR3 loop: CASSQNRLPYEQYF. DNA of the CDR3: TGTGCCAGCAGCCAGAACAGGTTACCTTACGAGCAGTACTTC.

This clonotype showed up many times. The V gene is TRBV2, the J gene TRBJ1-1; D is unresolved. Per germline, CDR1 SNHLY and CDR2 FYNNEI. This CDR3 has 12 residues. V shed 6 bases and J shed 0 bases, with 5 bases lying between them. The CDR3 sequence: CASRGLNTEAFF. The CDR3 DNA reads TGTGCCAGCAGGGGGTTGAACACTGAAGCTTTCTTT.

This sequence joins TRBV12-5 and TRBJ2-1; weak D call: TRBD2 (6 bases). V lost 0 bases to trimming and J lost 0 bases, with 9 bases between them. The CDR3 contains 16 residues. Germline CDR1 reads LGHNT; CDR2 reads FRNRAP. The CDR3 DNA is TGTGCTAGTGGTTTGGTACGGGGGAGCTCCTACAATGAGCAGTTCTTC. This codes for CASGLVRGSSYNEQFF.

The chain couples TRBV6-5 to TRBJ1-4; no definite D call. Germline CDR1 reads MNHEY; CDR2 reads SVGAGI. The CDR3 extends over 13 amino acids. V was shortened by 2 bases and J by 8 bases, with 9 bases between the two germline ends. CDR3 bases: TGTGCCAGCAGTTACGGTCGGAAGGAAAAACTGTTTTTT. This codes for CASSYGRKEKLFF.

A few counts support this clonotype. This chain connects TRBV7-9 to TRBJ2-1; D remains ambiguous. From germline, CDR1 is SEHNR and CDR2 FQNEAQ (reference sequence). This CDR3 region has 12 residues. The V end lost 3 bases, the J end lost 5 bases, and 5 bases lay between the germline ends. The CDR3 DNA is TGTGCCAGCAGCTTCGCCAACAATGAGCAGTTCTTC. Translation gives CASSFANNEQFF.

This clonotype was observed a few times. The chain's CDR3 is CASRDSLTDTQYF. For the CDR3, the DNA is TGCGCCAGCCGGGACTCCCTCACAGATACGCAGTATTTT. The rearrangement uses TRBV4-1 and TRBJ2-3; weak D call: TRBD2 (6 bases). V was pared by 8 bases and J by 2 bases, with 11 bases between. This CDR3 region has 13 residues. In germline, CDR1 is MGHRA, CDR2 YSYEKL.

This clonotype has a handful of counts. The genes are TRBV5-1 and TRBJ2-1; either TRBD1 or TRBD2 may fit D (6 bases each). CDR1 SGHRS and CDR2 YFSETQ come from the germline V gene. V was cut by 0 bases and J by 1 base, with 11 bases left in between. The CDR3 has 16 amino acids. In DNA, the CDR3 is TGCGCCAGCAGCTTGGTAGGGGGGCGGTCCTACAATGAGCAGTTCTTC. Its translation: CASSLVGGRSYNEQFF.

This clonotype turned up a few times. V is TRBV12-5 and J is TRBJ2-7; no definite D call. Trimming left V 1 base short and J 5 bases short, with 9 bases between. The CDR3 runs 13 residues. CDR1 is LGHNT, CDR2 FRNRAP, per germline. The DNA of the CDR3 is TGTGCTAGTGGTTTGGGACCCACCAACGAGCAGTACGTC. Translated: CASGLGPTNEQYV.

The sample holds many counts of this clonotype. The CDR3 spells CASSSTPSQAFAGGNEQFF. CDR3 in DNA: TGTGCCAGCAGTTCGACCCCTAGCCAAGCTTTTGCGGGGGGGAATGAGCAGTTCTTC. The V call is TRBV7-6, the J call TRBJ2-1; 9 bases line up with TRBD2. The CDR3 contains 19 residues. Germline lookup yields CDR1 SGHVS and CDR2 FNYEAQ. Germline trimming cut 6 bases from V and 7 bases from J; bases unmatched to any gene: 22.

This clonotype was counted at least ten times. The CDR3 spells CASSQMGLAYNEQFF. CDR3 sequence (DNA): TGTGCCAGCAGTCAAATGGGACTAGCTTACAATGAGCAGTTCTTC. This chain uses TRBV6-1 with TRBJ2-1; 9 bases align to TRBD2. The CDR3 is 15 residues long. J lost 4 bases, V lost 5 bases, and 6 bases had no gene match. Germline V gene data show CDR1 as MNHNS and CDR2 as SASEGT.

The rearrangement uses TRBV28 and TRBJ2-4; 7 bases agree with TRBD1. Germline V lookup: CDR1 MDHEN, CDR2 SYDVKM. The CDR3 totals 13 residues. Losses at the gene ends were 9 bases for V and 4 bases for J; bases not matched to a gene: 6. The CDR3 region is CASFGTEKNIQYF. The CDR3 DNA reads TGTGCCAGTTTTGGGACAGAGAAAAACATTCAGTACTTC.

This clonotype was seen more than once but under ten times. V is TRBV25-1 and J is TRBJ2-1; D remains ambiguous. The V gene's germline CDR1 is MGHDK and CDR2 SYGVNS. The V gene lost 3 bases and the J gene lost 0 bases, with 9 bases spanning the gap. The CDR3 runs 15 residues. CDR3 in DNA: TGTGCCAGCAGTGATGGCAGGAGCTCCTACAATGAGCAGTTCTTC. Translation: CASSDGRSSYNEQFF.

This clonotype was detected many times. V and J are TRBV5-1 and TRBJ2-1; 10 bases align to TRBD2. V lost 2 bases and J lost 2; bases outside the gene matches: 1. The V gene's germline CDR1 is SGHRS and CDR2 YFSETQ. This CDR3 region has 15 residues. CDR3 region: CASSLSGGAYNEQFF. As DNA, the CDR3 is TGCGCCAGCAGCTTAAGCGGGGGGGCCTACAATGAGCAGTTCTTC.

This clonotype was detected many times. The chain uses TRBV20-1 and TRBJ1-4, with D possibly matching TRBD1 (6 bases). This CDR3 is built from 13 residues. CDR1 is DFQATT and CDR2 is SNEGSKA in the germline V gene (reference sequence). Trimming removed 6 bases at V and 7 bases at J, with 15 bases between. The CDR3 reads CSALRAGVEKLFF. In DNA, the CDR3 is TGCAGTGCCCTTCGGGCAGGGGTTGAAAAACTGTTTTTT.

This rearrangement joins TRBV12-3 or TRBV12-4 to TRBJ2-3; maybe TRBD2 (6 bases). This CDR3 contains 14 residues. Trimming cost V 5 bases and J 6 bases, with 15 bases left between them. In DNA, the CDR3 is TGTGCCAGCAGTCCCGTTGTGGCGGGGGATACGCAGTATTTT. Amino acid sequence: CASSPVVAGDTQYF.

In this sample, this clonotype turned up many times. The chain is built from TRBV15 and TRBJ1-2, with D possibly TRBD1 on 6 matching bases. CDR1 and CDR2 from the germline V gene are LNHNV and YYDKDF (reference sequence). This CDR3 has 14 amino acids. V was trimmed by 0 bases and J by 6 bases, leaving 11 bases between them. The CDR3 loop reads CATSREQGRDGYTF. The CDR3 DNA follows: TGTGCCACCAGCAGAGAACAGGGACGCGATGGCTACACCTTC.